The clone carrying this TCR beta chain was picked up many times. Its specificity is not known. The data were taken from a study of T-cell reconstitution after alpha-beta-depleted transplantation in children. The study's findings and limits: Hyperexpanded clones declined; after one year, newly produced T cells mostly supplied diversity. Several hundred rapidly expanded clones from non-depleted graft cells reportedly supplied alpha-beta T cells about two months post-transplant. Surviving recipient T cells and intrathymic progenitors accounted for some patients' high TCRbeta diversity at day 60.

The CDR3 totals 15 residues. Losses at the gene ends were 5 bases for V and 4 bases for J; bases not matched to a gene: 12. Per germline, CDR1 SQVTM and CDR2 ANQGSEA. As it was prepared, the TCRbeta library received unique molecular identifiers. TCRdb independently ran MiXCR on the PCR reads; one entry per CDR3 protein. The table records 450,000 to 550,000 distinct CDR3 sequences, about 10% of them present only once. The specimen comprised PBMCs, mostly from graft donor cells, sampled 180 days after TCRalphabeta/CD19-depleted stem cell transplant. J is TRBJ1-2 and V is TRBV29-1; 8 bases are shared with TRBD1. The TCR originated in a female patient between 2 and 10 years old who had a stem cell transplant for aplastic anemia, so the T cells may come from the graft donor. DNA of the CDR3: TGCAGCGTTACCGGACAGGGTGGACGGGCCTATGGCTACACCTTC. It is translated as CSVTGQGGRAYGYTF.